The rows below give T cell receptor beta chains drawn from one sample of a study of siplizumab effects on memory and regulatory T cells. Libraries were prepared by immunoSEQ multiplex PCR; TCRdb keeps only in-frame clonotypes and omits some of them. The sample consists of roughly 56,000 clones, approximately 93% of them appearing once. The sequencing input was CD8+ T cells sorted from blood. The receptors shown here come from a human donor in good health. Both conserved end residues are trimmed from each CDR3.

>TRBJ1-5|TRBV4-1
ASSQGISNQPQH
>TRBJ2-7|TRBV5-1
ASSLASSTYEQY
>TRBJ2-4|TRBV2
ASSDKLAKNIQY
>TRBJ2-5|TRBV7-6
ASSSSTGAGETQY
>TRBJ2-7|TRBV29-1
SARTGTPYEQY
>TRBJ1-3|TRBV7-6
ASSYDKSSGNTIY
>TRBJ1-1|TRBV7-8
ASSVGGGGTEAF
>TRBJ2-1|TRBV29-1
SVVLAMPLNEQF
>TRBJ2-1|TRBV7-8
ASNIGLDNEQF
>TRBJ2-5|TRBV6-5
ASKGGLAGGGTQY
>TRBJ2-6|TRBV4-1
ASSQETTSGANVLT
>TRBJ2-7|TRBV2
ASWGVQGETYEQY
>TRBJ1-5|TRBV9
ASSGAGQGIQPQH
>TRBJ1-4|TRBV4-2
ASSKGTATNEKLF
>TRBJ2-3|TRBV19
ASSIWSGRRTGSDTQY
>TRBJ2-1|TRBV30
AWRTYNEQF
>TRBJ2-7|TRBV6-5
ASRGLAHEQY
>TRBJ2-7|TRBV11-2
ASSGGAGGYEQY
>TRBJ2-5|TRBV5-1
ASSLAGETQY
>TRBJ2-7|TRBV7-2
ASSPGALGSYEQY
>TRBJ1-1|TRBV7-9
ASSLEEGTVEAF
>TRBJ2-2|TRBV4-1
ASSISAGGVAGELF
>TRBJ1-1|TRBV12-5
ASGLGGYTEAF
>TRBJ1-1|TRBV19
ASTPGGTAEAF
>TRBJ2-7|TRBV29-1
SVEGSGRGDEQY
>TRBJ1-1|TRBV6-4
ASSDGENTEAF
>TRBJ2-7|TRBV30
AWSKRETGVYEQY
>TRBJ2-5|TRBV27
ASSHFSGQETQY
>TRBJ2-7|TRBV2
ASSAGQGGNEQY
>TRBJ2-1|TRBV11-1
ASSPPGLAGEQF
>TRBJ1-2|TRBV7-2
ASSIGLYLGYT
>TRBJ2-1|TRBV6-5
ASSSNREQF
>TRBJ1-6|TRBV30
AWSVATGDSPLH
>TRBJ1-2|TRBV6-4
ASSGHAGAGGYT